Below are 22 T cell receptor beta chains sequenced from a single sample in a study of blood T cell repertoires in COVID-19. Sequencing used immunoSEQ multiplex PCR; TCRdb keeps in-frame clones, though not all of them. The sample lists more than 150,000 clones, about 86% seen once, with 0.88% in the top ten. Sequencing was performed on peripheral blood. The receptors here all came from a woman aged 18 to 35 who had recovered from COVID-19.

The chain joins TRBV2 to TRBJ1-1; D is unresolved. The V gene lost 2 bases and the J gene lost 4 bases, with 11 bases spanning the gap. The CDR3 length is 14 residues. Germline CDR1 and CDR2: SNHLY and FYNNEI. The CDR3 DNA is TGTGCCAGCAGTGAACACGGGTTCGCCACTGAAGCTTTCTTT. It encodes CASSEHGFATEAFF.

The genes are TRBV3-1 (or the pseudogene TRBV3-2) and TRBJ1-5; D unclear. This CDR3 has 15 amino acids. CDR1 is LGHDT and CDR2 is YNNKEL in the germline V gene (reference sequence). V shed 1 base and J shed 0 bases, with 7 bases lying between them. CDR3 protein: CASSQGEFSNQPQHF. The CDR3 bases are TGTGCCAGCAGCCAAGGGGAGTTTAGCAATCAGCCCCAGCATTTT.

This chain joins TRBV7-2 and TRBJ1-1; no clear D. CDR1 is SGHTA, CDR2 FQGNSA, per germline. The CDR3 consists of 16 residues. V shed 1 base and J shed 0 bases, with 12 bases lying between them. The CDR3 is CASSLGAVAVNTEAFF. CDR3 sequence (DNA): TGTGCCAGCAGCTTAGGCGCCGTGGCGGTGAACACTGAAGCTTTCTTT.

CDR3 amino acids: CASSSTGLSNQPQHF. The CDR3 DNA sequence: TGTGCCAGCAGCTCCACAGGGCTTAGCAATCAGCCCCAGCATTTT. The rearrangement joins TRBV6-6 to TRBJ1-5, with D possibly TRBD1 on 6 matching bases. Germline CDR1 is MNHNY and CDR2 is SVGAGI (reference sequence). The CDR3 length is 15 residues. V was clipped by 6 bases and J by 0 bases, with 12 bases between them.

The rearrangement uses TRBV25-1 and TRBJ2-5; D is undetermined. V was clipped by 4 bases and J by 5 bases, with 14 bases between them. Germline V gene sequence: CDR1 MGHDK, CDR2 SYGVNS. The CDR3 sequence is 14 residues long. This CDR3 reads CASSGASLYETQYF. The CDR3 region has the DNA TGTGCCAGCAGTGGTGCTAGTCTCTATGAGACCCAGTACTTC.

The gene calls are TRBV6-2 or TRBV6-3 and TRBJ2-5; TRBD1 is a possible D gene (6 bases). In germline, CDR1 is MNHEY, CDR2 SVGEGT. The CDR3 covers 13 residues. With 5 bases removed from V and 5 bases from J, the gap between germline ends came to 12 bases. The CDR3 sequence is CASSMTGSETQYF. The CDR3, as DNA: TGTGCCAGCAGTATGACAGGTTCGGAGACCCAGTACTTC.

The chain links TRBV7-9 to TRBJ1-1; D unresolved. V lost 5 bases and J 1 base, leaving 8 bases between the germline ends. Germline V gives CDR1 SEHNR, CDR2 FQNEAQ (reference sequence). The CDR3 length is 13 residues. The CDR3 nucleotides read TGTGCCAGCAGCCCTGCCGGGAACACTGAAGCTTTCTTT. This sequence encodes CASSPAGNTEAFF.

The chain couples TRBV7-8 to TRBJ2-1; 12 bases align to TRBD2. V was clipped by 0 bases and J by 7 bases; unmatched bases: 13. Germline V gives CDR1 SGHVS, CDR2 FQNEAQ. The CDR3 has 19 amino acids. The CDR3 here is CASSLAAGLAGGYWNEQFF. CDR3 in DNA: TGTGCCAGCAGCTTAGCCGCTGGGCTAGCGGGAGGGTATTGGAATGAGCAGTTCTTC. The full variable domain, its missing parts supplied by reference TRBV7-8 and TRBJ2-1, is GAGVSQSPRYKVAKRGQDVALRCDPISGHVSLFWYQQALGQGPEFLTYFQNEAQLDKSGLPSDRFFAERPEGSVSTLKIQRTQQEDSAVYLCASSLAAGLAGGYWNEQFFGPGTRLTVL.

The chain combines TRBV9 with TRBJ2-1; 7 nucleotides line up with TRBD2. This CDR3 spans 14 amino acids. Germline trimming cut 4 bases from V and 5 bases from J; bases unmatched to any gene: 6. Germline V CDR1 and CDR2: SGDLS, YYNGEE. CDR3 in amino acids: CASSFRLADNEQFF. Here the CDR3 DNA reads TGTGCCAGCAGCTTCCGACTAGCAGACAATGAGCAGTTCTTC.

The J gene is TRBJ2-7, the V gene TRBV12-3 or TRBV12-4; 9 bases line up with TRBD1. V shed 3 bases, J shed 6 bases, and the junction held 3 bases outside the gene matches. This CDR3 has 13 residues. In DNA, the CDR3 is TGTGCCAGCAGTTTGGACAGGGGAAGCGAGCAGTACGTC. It is translated as CASSLDRGSEQYV.

DNA of the CDR3: TGTGCCAGCAGCTTAGTTCCCTGGACAGGGTCCTACGAGCAGTACTTC. This gives the protein CASSLVPWTGSYEQYF. V usage is TRBV7-9 and J usage is TRBJ2-7; 8 bases are shared with TRBD1. The CDR3 loop spans 16 amino acids. Germline V gene sequence: CDR1 SEHNR, CDR2 FQNEAQ (reference sequence). J was trimmed by 1 base and V by 1 base; bases with no gene match: 6.

The sample holds one count of this clone. J is TRBJ1-1 and V is TRBV6-2 or TRBV6-3; TRBD1 matches at 10 bases. V lost 4 bases to trimming and J lost 4 bases; unmatched junction nucleotides: 3. This CDR3 has 14 amino acids. Germline V CDR1 and CDR2: MNHEY, SVGEGT. In DNA form, the CDR3 reads TGTGCCAGCAGTTCCAGGACAGGGGGCACTGAAGCTTTCTTT. Its translation: CASSSRTGGTEAFF.

This sequence joins TRBV29-1 and TRBJ2-5, with D possibly TRBD2 on 6 matching bases. CDR3 length: 12 residues. V lost 6 bases to trimming and J lost 5 bases, with 13 bases between them. Germline V gene sequence: CDR1 SQVTM, CDR2 ANQGSEA. The CDR3 protein is CSVLDGGETQYF. As DNA, the CDR3 is TGCAGCGTCCTAGACGGAGGGGAGACCCAGTACTTC.

This clone was picked up one time. The gene calls are TRBV2 and TRBJ1-3; 7 nucleotides agree with TRBD1. Trimming removed 3 bases from V and 7 bases from J; junction bases left unmatched: 6. This CDR3 region has 14 residues. The germline V gene encodes CDR1 SNHLY and CDR2 FYNNEI. The CDR3, as DNA: TGTGCCAGCAGTGATCAGGGGGAGCGGAACACCATATATTTT. Translation gives CASSDQGERNTIYF.

CDR3 protein: CASSPPRGLRTDTQYF. The DNA of the CDR3 is TGTGCCAGCAGCCCCCCGAGGGGGCTTCGCACAGATACGCAGTATTTT. The chain carries TRBV11-2 and TRBJ2-3, with 7 positions matching TRBD1. The V gene end was trimmed by 5 bases and the J gene end by 1 base; junction bases not matched to a gene: 9. The germline gives CDR1 SGHAT, CDR2 FQNNGV. CDR3 size: 16 residues.

The J gene is TRBJ2-3, the V gene TRBV11-3; 13 positions match TRBD2. This CDR3 has 17 amino acids. The V gene end was trimmed by 2 bases and the J gene end by 6 bases; junction bases not matched to a gene: 8. Germline loops: CDR1 SGHNT, CDR2 YENEEA. In nucleotides, the CDR3 is TGTGCCAGCAGCTTAAGTCTCCGACTAGCGGGAGGCGATACGCAGTATTTT. This gives the protein CASSLSLRLAGGDTQYF.

The rearrangement joins TRBV7-3 to TRBJ2-3, with D tentatively TRBD2 (5 bases). The CDR3 has 13 amino acids. Germline assignment: CDR1 SGHTA and CDR2 FQGTGA. V dropped 5 bases and J dropped 10 bases, with 16 bases sitting between them. CDR3 coding DNA: TGTGCCAGCAGCCAGGACTGGGGTTCATCGCAGTATTTT. It specifies CASSQDWGSSQYF.

The gene calls are TRBV27 and TRBJ2-2; a possible D gene is TRBD1 (6 bases). V was clipped by 5 bases and J by 0 bases, with 16 bases between them. Germline CDR1 and CDR2: MNHEY and SMNVEV (reference sequence). CDR3 size: 17 residues. The CDR3 DNA reads TGTGCCAGCAGTCCACACAGGGTCCTCGCGAACACCGGGGAGCTGTTTTTT. Translated: CASSPHRVLANTGELFF.

V and J are TRBV5-5 and TRBJ2-7, with TRBD1 as a possible D gene (6 bases). The V and J ends lost 0 bases and 5 bases respectively, with 12 bases between them. CDR1 is SGHKS and CDR2 is YYEKEE in the germline V gene (reference sequence). The CDR3 spans 14 residues. The CDR3: CASSLGQGTDEQYF. The CDR3 nucleotides are TGTGCCAGCAGCTTGGGGCAGGGGACGGACGAGCAGTACTTC. Using reference TRBV5-5 and TRBJ2-7 for the parts outside the CDR3, the full variable domain is DAGVTQSPTHLIKTRGQQVTLRCSPISGHKSVSWYQQVLGQGPQFIFQYYEKEERGRGNFPDRFSARQFPNYSSELNVNALLLGDSALYLCASSLGQGTDEQYFGPGTRLTVT.

This clone occurred a few times. The V and J genes are TRBV5-4 and TRBJ2-5, with a weak D call TRBD1 (5 bases). The CDR3 loop spans 14 amino acids. V was clipped by 4 bases and J by 2 bases, with 12 bases between them. Germline loops: CDR1 SGHNT, CDR2 YYREEE (reference sequence). The CDR3 nucleotides read TGTGCCAGCAGCCCAGGACGGACACAAGAGACCCAGTACTTC. This encodes CASSPGRTQETQYF. Together with reference TRBV5-4 and TRBJ2-5, the CDR3 gives the full variable domain: ETGVTQSPTHLIKTRGQQVTLRCSSQSGHNTVSWYQQALGQGPQFIFQYYREEENGRGNFPPRFSGLQFPNYSSELNVNALELDDSALYLCASSPGRTQETQYFGPGTRLLVL.

A note on this clone: Other DNA sequences in this specimen translate into the identical CDR3. The chain recombines TRBV3-1 (or the pseudogene TRBV3-2) with TRBJ2-7, with 10 bases lining up with TRBD2. Germline CDR1 is LGHDT and CDR2 is YNNKEL (reference sequence). The CDR3 extends over 16 amino acids. V lost 4 bases and J lost 1; bases outside the gene matches: 7. The CDR3 loop reads CASSPLSGRESYEQYV. The CDR3 DNA reads as TGTGCCAGCAGCCCTTTGAGCGGGAGGGAGTCCTACGAGCAGTACGTC.

The gene calls are TRBV20-1 and TRBJ1-6; weak D call: TRBD1 (5 bases). CDR1 and CDR2 from the germline V gene are DFQATT and SNEGSKA (reference sequence). CDR3 length equals 11 residues. The ends were cut back, 6 bases at V and 13 bases at J, with 13 bases in the middle. CDR3: CSALGGGPLHF. The CDR3 DNA follows: TGCAGTGCCCTCGGGGGAGGGCCCCTCCACTTT.